Below, 31 T cell receptor beta chains from the same sample are listed, as sequenced in a study of siplizumab effects on memory and regulatory T cells. Some clones are missing from TCRdb's copy, which holds only in-frame ones; the method was immunoSEQ multiplex PCR. The sample has approximately 100,000 clones; about 94% are singletons. Sequencing was done on a sample of Tregs sorted from blood. Receptor source: a human donor in good health.

A word on this clone: Relative to the germline gene, one junction end is altered; a read error may explain this. The chain is built from TRBV20-1 and TRBJ2-7; possible D gene TRBD2, 5 bases. Germline CDR1 reads DFQATT; CDR2 reads SNEGSKA (reference sequence). This CDR3 is 11 amino acids long. Written as DNA, the CDR3 is TGCAGTGCTAGAGACATCGGACTCCCTCAATTC. It is translated as CSARDIGLPQF.

The chain joins TRBV14 to TRBJ1-1; no definite D call. Germline-derived CDR1 and CDR2 are SGHDN and FVKESK. The V gene lost 5 bases and the J gene lost 4 bases, with 20 bases spanning the gap. This CDR3 has 16 amino acids. Written as DNA, the CDR3 is TGTGCCAGCAGCTTGCAGACTCCCTTCGGCGCCACTGAAGCTTTCTTT. Its translation: CASSLQTPFGATEAFF.

The rearrangement uses TRBV7-2 and TRBJ2-5; D gene unclear. Trimming pared 5 bases from V and 4 bases from J, leaving 11 bases between. CDR3 length: 13 residues. Germline lookup yields CDR1 SGHTA and CDR2 FQGNSA. Here the CDR3 reads CASSPRNSETQYF. The DNA of the CDR3 is TGTGCCAGCAGCCCCCGGAACTCAGAGACCCAGTACTTC.

The chain is built from TRBV2 and TRBJ1-4; D call uncertain. The CDR3 contains 12 residues. The germline V gene has CDR1 SNHLY and CDR2 FYNNEI. The V end lost 6 bases, the J end lost 5 bases, and 7 bases lay between the germline ends. This CDR3 reads CASSKLNEKLFF. The DNA for the CDR3 is TGTGCCAGCAGCAAACTGAATGAAAAACTGTTTTTT.

The chain employs TRBV19 and TRBJ1-3, with D possibly being TRBD1 (6 bases). V lost 6 bases and J 2 bases, leaving 11 bases between the germline ends. The CDR3 contains 14 residues. Germline V gene data show CDR1 as LNHDA and CDR2 as SQIVND (reference sequence). CDR3 in amino acids: CASRQKGAGNTIYF. The CDR3, as DNA: TGTGCCAGTAGGCAGAAGGGGGCTGGAAACACCATATATTTT.

The chain is built from TRBV7-9 and TRBJ2-2, with a possible D match to TRBD2 (5 bases). Germline lookup yields CDR1 SEHNR and CDR2 FQNEAQ (reference sequence). The CDR3 is 14 residues long. Trimming removed 0 bases at V and 4 bases at J, with 6 bases between. CDR3 sequence reads: CASSLARATGELFF. The CDR3 DNA reads TGTGCCAGCAGCTTAGCGAGGGCCACCGGGGAGCTGTTTTTT.

The chain is built from TRBV18 and TRBJ2-7, with 11 bases identical to TRBD2. CDR1 is KGHSH and CDR2 is LQKENI in the germline V gene. This CDR3 contains 15 residues. V lost 1 base to trimming and J lost 4 bases; unmatched junction nucleotides: 3. The CDR3, as DNA: TGTGCCAGCTCACCACTAGCGGGAGGGGAGTACGAGCAGTACTTC. Amino acids: CASSPLAGGEYEQYF.

This clone was detected only once. The gene calls are TRBV27 and TRBJ2-2; maybe TRBD1 (6 bases). Germline CDR1 MNHEY, CDR2 SMNVEV (reference sequence). CDR3 length equals 15 residues. V lost 2 bases to trimming and J lost 11 bases, with 18 bases between them. In nucleotides, the CDR3 is TGTGCCAGCAGTTTACGCAGGGGACATATCCTCGAGCTGTTTTTT. Translating gives CASSLRRGHILELFF.

The chain couples TRBV19 to TRBJ1-2, with 9 bases matching TRBD1. The CDR3 runs to 13 residues. With 5 bases clipped from V and 8 bases from J, the junction kept 6 bases outside the gene matches. Germline V gene lookup returns CDR1 LNHDA and CDR2 SQIVND (reference sequence). CDR3 nucleotides: TGTGCCAGTAGTTACACAGGGGGCTGGGGCTACACCTTC. It codes for CASSYTGGWGYTF.

This clone was counted once. V usage is TRBV6-6 and J usage is TRBJ2-3, with 9 bases matching TRBD1. The CDR3 is 14 amino acids. Germline CDR1 is MNHNY and CDR2 is SVGAGI (reference sequence). The J segment lost 5 bases and the V segment lost 7 bases, leaving 7 bases of the junction unmatched. In DNA, the CDR3 is TGTGCCAGCATTCAACAGGGGGCAGGAGATACGCAGTATTTT. Encoded protein: CASIQQGAGDTQYF.

V gene TRBV11-3 combines with J gene TRBJ2-7, with D possibly matching TRBD2 (5 bases). Germline V gene data show CDR1 as SGHNT and CDR2 as YENEEA. The germline V and J ends were trimmed by 1 base and 2 bases, with 9 bases remaining between them. CDR3 length: 14 residues. The CDR3 loop is CASSLGGYAYEQYF. Written as DNA, the CDR3 is TGTGCCAGCAGCTTAGGAGGGTACGCCTACGAGCAGTACTTC.

The V and J genes are TRBV9 and TRBJ1-2; 9 nucleotides align to TRBD1. The CDR3 sequence is 17 residues long. Germline trimming cut 1 base from V and 6 bases from J; bases unmatched to any gene: 13. CDR1 and CDR2 from the germline V gene are SGDLS and YYNGEE. In nucleotides, the CDR3 is TGTGCCAGCAGCGTAAATCCCCGGGACAGGGATCCTCATGGCTACACCTTC. This codes for CASSVNPRDRDPHGYTF.

The V gene is TRBV2, the J gene TRBJ2-3; 8 nucleotides align to TRBD2. The V gene end was trimmed by 10 bases and the J gene end by 10 bases; junction bases not matched to a gene: 13. CDR3 size: 13 residues. Germline loops: CDR1 SNHLY, CDR2 FYNNEI. CDR3 sequence (DNA): TGTGCCACCTCAGCGGGAGACCGTTCAGCGCAGTATTTT. It yields the protein CATSAGDRSAQYF.

This sequence joins TRBV6-6 and TRBJ2-3; 15 positions match TRBD2. The CDR3 is 15 amino acids. Trimming cost V 5 bases and J 8 bases; bases outside gene matches: 5. Germline assignment: CDR1 MNHNY and CDR2 SVGAGI (reference sequence). The CDR3 here is CASSAGLAGGFTQYF. CDR3 nucleotides: TGTGCCAGCAGTGCCGGACTAGCGGGAGGGTTTACGCAGTATTTT.

The J gene is TRBJ2-1, the V gene TRBV5-1; 10 bases line up with TRBD1. From germline, CDR1 is SGHRS and CDR2 YFSETQ. J was trimmed by 7 bases and V by 1 base; bases with no gene match: 5. This CDR3 has 15 residues. This chain's CDR3 is CASSLKGTGVNEQFF. In DNA, the CDR3 is TGCGCCAGCAGCTTGAAGGGGACAGGGGTGAATGAGCAGTTCTTC.

The chain combines TRBV6-5 with TRBJ2-5; no clear D gene. This CDR3 is 13 amino acids long. Germline CDR1 and CDR2: MNHEY and SVGAGI. Trimming shortened V by 5 bases and J by 7 bases, and 14 bases separated the two germline ends. CDR3 sequence: CASSAPSRGTQYF. CDR3 DNA sequence: TGTGCCAGCAGTGCGCCCTCGCGCGGGACCCAGTACTTC.

The V gene is TRBV5-1, the J gene TRBJ1-2; D is uncertain. CDR3 size: 13 residues. V was cut by 4 bases and J by 3 bases, with 10 bases left in between. Germline CDR1 reads SGHRS; CDR2 reads YFSETQ. The CDR3 sequence is CASSPGGDYGYTF. CDR3 in DNA: TGCGCCAGCAGCCCGGGAGGCGACTATGGCTACACCTTC. The full variable domain, with the rest looked up from reference TRBV5-1 and TRBJ1-2, is KAGVTQTPRYLIKTRGQQVTLSCSPISGHRSVSWYQQTPGQGLQFLFEYFSETQRNKGNFPGRFSGRQFSNSRSEMNVSTLELGDSALYLCASSPGGDYGYTFGSGTRLTVV.

The rearrangement links TRBV2 to TRBJ1-2; D is ambiguous. Germline CDR1 and CDR2: SNHLY and FYNNEI. V lost 7 bases and J 2 bases, leaving 14 bases between the germline ends. This CDR3 contains 14 residues. CDR3 DNA: TGTGCCAGCACCCTAGGACGGACCAACTATGGCTACACCTTC. Translating gives CASTLGRTNYGYTF. Full variable domain (missing parts from reference TRBV2 and TRBJ1-2): EPEVTQTPSHQVTQMGQEVILRCVPISNHLYFYWYRQILGQKVEFLVSFYNNEISEKSEIFDDQFSVERPDGSNFTLKIRSTKLEDSAMYFCASTLGRTNYGYTFGSGTRLTVV.

This chain uses TRBV5-1 with TRBJ2-3; D ambiguous. Between the trimmed V and J ends, which lost 4 bases and 2 bases, there was a span of 11 bases. This CDR3 has 14 amino acids. The germline V gene encodes CDR1 SGHRS and CDR2 YFSETQ. The CDR3 spells CASSLLRATDTQYF. CDR3 DNA: TGCGCCAGCAGCCTCTTAAGGGCCACAGATACGCAGTATTTT.

The J gene is TRBJ1-6, the V gene TRBV7-8; D not resolved. The V and J ends lost 6 bases and 8 bases respectively, with 5 bases between them. This CDR3 spans 11 amino acids. Germline CDR1 and CDR2: SGHVS and FQNEAQ. The CDR3 coding sequence is TGTGCCAGCAGTAGTGATTCACCCCTCCACTTT. This encodes CASSSDSPLHF.

This chain joins TRBV6-6 and TRBJ2-7, with D possibly being TRBD2 (5 bases). CDR1 and CDR2 (germline): MNHNY, SVGAGI (reference sequence). Trimming stripped 6 bases from V and 1 base from J, with 10 bases between. The length of the CDR3 is 13 residues. Here the CDR3 reads CASRYRGSYEQYF. CDR3 DNA: TGTGCCAGCAGGTACCGGGGTTCCTACGAGCAGTACTTC.

This clone occurred once. The V and J genes are TRBV4-1 and TRBJ1-4; no definite D call. The V end was cut by 3 bases, the J end by 0 bases, with 11 bases between. CDR3 length: 16 amino acids. The germline V gene encodes CDR1 MGHRA and CDR2 YSYEKL. CDR3 in DNA: TGCGCCAGCAGCCATGGAGGTTTCGCAACTAATGAAAAACTGTTTTTT. Its protein is CASSHGGFATNEKLFF.

The rearrangement uses TRBV7-8 and TRBJ2-5; D remains ambiguous. Trimming stripped 5 bases from V and 4 bases from J, with 8 bases between. Looked up from germline, CDR1 is SGHVS and CDR2 is FQNEAQ. The CDR3 is 12 residues long. CDR3 in amino acids: CASSPYLETQYF. The CDR3 nucleotides are TGTGCCAGCAGCCCTTACCTAGAGACCCAGTACTTC. The variable domain in full, with the rest retrieved from reference TRBV7-8 and TRBJ2-5, is GAGVSQSPRYKVAKRGQDVALRCDPISGHVSLFWYQQALGQGPEFLTYFQNEAQLDKSGLPSDRFFAERPEGSVSTLKIQRTQQEDSAVYLCASSPYLETQYFGPGTRLLVL.

The table lists this clone with a count of one. The V gene is TRBV11-1, the J gene TRBJ1-2, with 9 nucleotides matching TRBD1. The V gene end was trimmed by 3 bases and the J gene end by 8 bases; junction bases not matched to a gene: 4. This CDR3 contains 13 residues. Germline V gives CDR1 SGHAT, CDR2 FQDESV (reference sequence). The CDR3, as DNA: TGTGCCAGCAGCTTCCGGGACAGGGCCGGCTACACCTTC. Translated: CASSFRDRAGYTF. Supplemented by reference TRBV11-1 and TRBJ1-2, the full variable domain reads EAEVAQSPRYKITEKSQAVAFWCDPISGHATLYWYRQILGQGPELLVQFQDESVVDDSQLPKDRFSAERLKGVDSTLKIQPAELGDSAMYLCASSFRDRAGYTFGSGTRLTVV.

The chain combines TRBV14 with TRBJ2-7, with TRBD2 identical over 7 bases. The germline gives CDR1 SGHDN, CDR2 FVKESK. The CDR3 is made up of 12 amino acids. V shed 0 bases and J 13 bases; nucleotides not matched to a gene: 6. CDR3 amino acids: CASSQDRTRTYF. In DNA form, the CDR3 reads TGTGCCAGCAGCCAAGACCGGACTAGGACCTACTTC.

V is TRBV19 and J is TRBJ1-6; D might be TRBD1 (5 bases). This CDR3 spans 16 amino acids. Germline CDR1 is LNHDA and CDR2 is SQIVND (reference sequence). V dropped 9 bases and J dropped 6 bases, with 21 bases sitting between them. The DNA for the CDR3 is TGTGCCAGCGAAAGAACCGGCGGGGCAGGTAATTCACCCCTCCACTTT. Its protein is CASERTGGAGNSPLHF.

This sequence joins TRBV27 and TRBJ2-3; 7 bases are shared with TRBD2. The germline V gene encodes CDR1 MNHEY and CDR2 SMNVEV (reference sequence). The CDR3 extends over 13 amino acids. J was trimmed by 5 bases and V by 4 bases; bases with no gene match: 3. The CDR3 sequence: CASSSSSGDTQYF. The DNA for the CDR3 is TGTGCCAGCAGTTCCTCTAGCGGAGATACGCAGTATTTT.

J is TRBJ2-1 and V is TRBV9, with a possible D match to TRBD1 (6 bases). Germline loops: CDR1 SGDLS, CDR2 YYNGEE. The CDR3 has 18 amino acids. Deletions cut 0 bases from V and 4 bases from J, with 20 bases between. The CDR3 region has the DNA TGTGCCAGCAGCGTAGCTCTGGCAGGGGTTACGGTATACAATGAGCAGTTCTTC. It codes for CASSVALAGVTVYNEQFF.

This rearrangement joins TRBV9 to TRBJ2-2; D is perhaps TRBD2 (6 bases). This CDR3 contains 16 residues. Germline V gene sequence: CDR1 SGDLS, CDR2 YYNGEE. V lost 4 bases and J lost 3, with 16 bases in between. The CDR3 spells CASSPRGKGYTGELFF. Here the CDR3 DNA reads TGTGCCAGCAGCCCACGGGGGAAGGGGTACACCGGGGAGCTGTTTTTT. Variable domain in full (rest from reference TRBV9 and TRBJ2-2): DSGVTQTPKHLITATGQRVTLRCSPRSGDLSVYWYQQSLDQGLQFLIQYYNGEERAKGNILERFSAQQFPDLHSELNLSSLELGDSALYFCASSPRGKGYTGELFFGEGSRLTVL.

This clone appeared a few times. The chain employs TRBV5-5 and TRBJ1-3; 7 bases fit TRBD1. V lost 4 bases to trimming and J lost 2 bases; unmatched junction nucleotides: 6. This CDR3 spans 15 amino acids. Germline CDR1 SGHKS, CDR2 YYEKEE (reference sequence). CDR3 in amino acids: CASSRTQGTGNTIYF. The CDR3 nucleotides read TGTGCCAGCAGCCGGACACAGGGGACTGGAAACACCATATATTTT.

The chain carries TRBV6-5 and TRBJ2-7; a possible D gene is TRBD1 (5 bases). V was cut by 0 bases and J by 0 bases, with 12 bases left in between. The CDR3 has 16 residues. Germline-derived CDR1 and CDR2 are MNHEY and SVGAGI. The CDR3 region has the DNA TGTGCCAGCAGTTACTCAGACAGCCCTCACTCCTACGAGCAGTACTTC. This gives the protein CASSYSDSPHSYEQYF.